The 16 T cell receptor beta chains below were found in one sample sequenced in a study of Graves' ophthalmopathy and Graves' hyperthyroidism. The sequenced template was RNA, covering the TCR beta CDR3 region. Amplification began with first-round RT-PCR using HTBI primers, then second-round multiplex PCR was performed. Via MiXCR, TCRdb re-called the multiplex PCR reads, giving one row per CDR3 protein. Of about 15,000 distinct CDR3 sequences in the sample, 46% were seen once. The sequenced material came from peripheral blood. Every receptor here comes from a woman between 35 and 50 years old with stable Graves' hyperthyroidism.

Concerning this clonotype itself: Lacking the conserved final phenylalanine or tryptophan, this CDR3 likely reflects a read error. The DNA is left out, because the CDR3 cannot be placed on it with certainty; the CDR3 is given as TCRdb lists it. The chain has TRBV7-2 and TRBJ1-1; TRBD1, the table's D call, lacks a check against the DNA. The V gene's germline CDR1 is SGHTA and CDR2 FQGNSA. The CDR3 sequence runs 15 residues, both termini included. CDR3 in amino acids: CASSLHGGTNTEGFL.

The rearrangement joins TRBV29-1 to TRBJ2-1; 11 bases are a match to TRBD2. The CDR3 loop spans 14 amino acids. From germline, CDR1 is SQVTM and CDR2 ANQGSEA. J was trimmed by 7 bases and V by 7 bases; bases with no gene match: 9. The CDR3 here is CSGLSGRAENEQFF. CDR3 DNA sequence: TGCAGCGGGCTTAGCGGGAGGGCCGAAAATGAGCAGTTCTTC.

About this clonotype itself: Being one base from a much bigger clone, this may be a read error. The chain carries TRBV5-1 and TRBJ2-1; perhaps TRBD1 as D (5 bases). The CDR3 is made up of 14 amino acids. Germline V gene lookup returns CDR1 SGHRS and CDR2 YFSETQ. The CDR3 region has the DNA TGCGCCAGCAGCTCAACACAGGAGTTCGATGAGCAGGTCTTC. This codes for CASSSTQEFDEQVF.

This clonotype was detected many times. The chain couples TRBV20-1 to TRBJ2-7; 11 nucleotides agree with TRBD1. The J segment lost 2 bases and the V segment lost 3 bases, leaving 3 bases of the junction unmatched. The germline gives CDR1 DFQATT, CDR2 SNEGSKA (reference sequence). This CDR3 has 14 amino acids. CDR3 amino acids: CSASRDRGTYEQYF. CDR3 DNA: TGCAGTGCTAGTAGGGACAGGGGGACCTACGAGCAGTACTTC.

The sample holds many counts of this clonotype. V is TRBV7-3 and J is TRBJ2-2; 8 bases map to TRBD2. The CDR3 extends over 16 amino acids. CDR1 SGHTA and CDR2 FQGTGA come from the germline V gene. The V gene end was trimmed by 5 bases and the J gene end by 3 bases; junction bases not matched to a gene: 8. The DNA of the CDR3 is TGTGCCAGCAGCCAAATGGGCGGGGGGCACACCGGGGAGCTGTTTTTT. This translates into CASSQMGGGHTGELFF.

About this clonotype itself: A read error may explain this, as a much larger clone is one base away. The chain joins TRBV12-3 or TRBV12-4 to TRBJ1-6, with D unclear. This CDR3 has 12 amino acids. V was pared by 4 bases and J by 11 bases, with 9 bases between. CDR3 loop: CASSSRPPPLHF. For the CDR3, the DNA is TGTGCCAGCAGTTCCCGGCCCCCACCCCTCCACTTT.

In this sample, this clonotype turned up many times. The V call is TRBV20-1, the J call TRBJ1-5; possibly TRBD1 for D (6 bases). The CDR3 runs 14 residues. Germline values: CDR1 DFQATT, CDR2 SNEGSKA (reference sequence). Trimming cost V 4 bases and J 3 bases, with 13 bases left between them. CDR3: CSATDSPSNQPQHF. The CDR3 DNA reads as TGCAGTGCTACGGACAGCCCTTCCAATCAGCCCCAGCATTTT.

The chain uses TRBV2 and TRBJ2-1; D is possibly TRBD2 (7 bases). The CDR3 has 16 amino acids. Germline V gene sequence: CDR1 SNHLY, CDR2 FYNNEI. V was clipped by 5 bases and J by 6 bases, with 20 bases between them. CDR3 loop: CASSYSRGGAGNEQFF. The CDR3 DNA follows: TGTGCCAGCAGTTACTCGAGAGGGGGGGCCGGCAATGAGCAGTTCTTC.

The chain couples TRBV4-3 to TRBJ1-2; no clear D. The V end lost 0 bases, the J end lost 2 bases, and 10 bases lay between the germline ends. The germline V gene has CDR1 LGHNA and CDR2 YSLEER. This CDR3 has 15 amino acids. Here the CDR3 DNA reads TGCGCCAGCAGCCAAGATGAGACGGGGAACTATGGCTACACCTTC. Its protein product is CASSQDETGNYGYTF.

This chain connects TRBV2 to TRBJ2-3; D not resolved. The germline V gene has CDR1 SNHLY and CDR2 FYNNEI. Trimming took 4 bases from V and 6 from J, leaving 14 bases between them. The CDR3 contains 14 residues. This chain's CDR3 is CASSVVTQKDTQYF. CDR3 DNA: TGTGCCAGCAGTGTCGTGACGCAGAAGGATACGCAGTATTTT.

In this sample, this clonotype turned up many times. The rearrangement joins TRBV19 to TRBJ2-3; 9 positions agree with TRBD1. CDR3 size: 15 residues. V dropped 5 bases and J dropped 3; count of bases not matched to a gene: 6. Germline values: CDR1 LNHDA, CDR2 SQIVND (reference sequence). CDR3 sequence: CASSLGQGITDTQYF. Written as DNA, the CDR3 is TGTGCCAGTAGTCTGGGACAGGGAATAACAGATACGCAGTATTTT.

As for this clonotype: A read error is possible here, since a much larger clone lies one base away. The chain combines TRBV12-3 or TRBV12-4 with TRBJ2-5; 7 bases are shared with TRBD1. The CDR3 sequence is 13 residues long. The CDR3 loop is CASTLGGVETQCF. CDR3 nucleotides: TGTGCCAGCACCCTAGGGGGCGTGGAGACCCAGTGCTTC.

This clonotype was observed a few times. The V call is TRBV5-1, the J call TRBJ2-3; 11 positions match TRBD2. The CDR3 has 17 amino acids. J gave up 1 base and V 3 bases, and 7 bases lay outside the gene matches. Germline V gene sequence: CDR1 SGHRS, CDR2 YFSETQ. DNA for the CDR3: TGCGCCAGCAGCTCAATAGCGGGAGGGCGTGGCACAGATACGCAGTATTTT. Its translation is CASSSIAGGRGTDTQYF.

This clonotype has at least ten counts. V and J are TRBV2 and TRBJ2-2; the D is unclear. The germline V gene has CDR1 SNHLY and CDR2 FYNNEI. The V gene lost 2 bases and the J gene lost 1 base, with 5 bases spanning the gap. The length of the CDR3 is 14 residues. CDR3 DNA sequence: TGTGCCAGCAGTGAACGAGAGAACACCGGGGAGCTGTTTTTT. Its protein product is CASSERENTGELFF.

This clonotype is labeled medium-sized (0.01 to 0.1%). The rearrangement joins TRBV7-2 to TRBJ1-5, with D possibly being TRBD1 (6 bases). The CDR3 is 13 residues long. The germline gives CDR1 SGHTA, CDR2 FQGNSA. V dropped 0 bases and J dropped 7 bases, with 7 bases sitting between them. The CDR3: CASSLAGQQPQHF. DNA for the CDR3: TGTGCCAGCAGCTTAGCTGGACAGCAGCCCCAGCATTTT.

For this clonotype: With a much larger clone just one base away, this may be a read error. Written as DNA, the CDR3 is TGTGCCAGCAGCGTCCTAGCGGGGGCCCTCACAGATGCGCAGTATTTT. Translated, it gives CASSVLAGALTDAQYF. J is TRBJ2-3 and V is TRBV9; 10 bases match TRBD2. Germline V gives CDR1 SGDLS, CDR2 YYNGEE. This CDR3 region has 16 residues.